This TCR beta chain was sequenced for a study of Graves' ophthalmopathy and Graves' hyperthyroidism. Other autoimmune diseases, uncontrolled infections, pregnancy or lactation led to the exclusion of patients. CDR3 regions of TCR beta were amplified from RNA transcripts. HTBI-primed RT-PCR formed the first round, and a multiplex PCR formed the second. MiXCR, run by TCRdb on the multiplex PCR reads, gives a single entry per CDR3 protein. The data hold some 1.1 million distinct CDR3 sequences, with approximately 35% observed a single time. CDR1 DFQATT and CDR2 SNEGSKA come from the germline V gene (reference sequence). V lost 4 bases and J lost 2; bases outside the gene matches: 5. The CDR3 contains 15 residues. This clonotype has ten or more counts.

Sequencing was done on a sample of peripheral blood or thyroid tissue (not recorded which). The TCR comes from an adult man with Graves' hyperthyroidism. The chain carries TRBV20-1 and TRBJ1-5; the match to TRBD1 covers 10 bases. CDR3 nucleotide sequence: TGCAGTGCTACCCTGACAGGGGGCGGCAATCAGCCCCAGCATTTT. It translates to CSATLTGGGNQPQHF.